This entry concerns a single TCR beta chain. The antigen remains unidentified. The CDR3 totals 14 residues. V gave up 1 base and J gave up 4 bases, with 11 bases separating them. CDR1 SQVTM and CDR2 ANQGSEA come from the germline V gene. TCRdb re-derived calls from the 5' RACE reads in MiXCR, one entry per CDR3 protein. The sample includes about 450,000 distinct CDR3 sequences, roughly 27% seen only once; the top ten take about 0.89%. The source of the sample is a study of CD8 T cells in ankylosing spondylitis. Study conclusions and caveats: Seven or eight highly homologous variants made up a TCR beta motif, and this motif appeared characteristic of ankylosing spondylitis blood.

The chain carries TRBV29-1 and TRBJ2-1; possibly TRBD2 for D (6 bases). Input material: blood, either unsorted or a sorted T cell fraction (not recorded which). The sequence was obtained from a male donor with ankylosing spondylitis. CDR3 amino acids: CSVEVGGGYNEQFF. The CDR3 bases are TGCAGCGTTGAAGTGGGGGGAGGATACAATGAGCAGTTCTTC.